This T cell receptor (beta chain) was captured in a study of blood T cell repertoires in COVID-19. Participant-given clinical history determined each cohort assignment. Recovered participants had two consecutive negative NP/OP PCR tests, healthcare professional clearance, or symptom resolution. Original analysis: Reference gene primer amplification gave estimated nucleated cell counts. Using immunoSEQ multiplex PCR, the repertoire was profiled, and TCRdb retains in-frame clones only, with some absent. V and J calls and clone size are those listed in that table; D and trimming were worked out from the DNA. In the table there are a few hundred thousand clones, roughly 89% of which are singletons. This clone appeared a few times. The sequence derives from a middle-aged woman who had recovered from COVID-19. The sequencing sample was made of PBMCs or T cells enriched from blood (not recorded which).

Here the CDR3 DNA reads TGTGCCACGGCAGACAGGGGTTATCAGCCCCAGCATTTT. It specifies CATADRGYQPQHF. This rearrangement joins TRBV24-1 to TRBJ1-5, with TRBD1 matching over 8 bases. Germline-derived CDR1 and CDR2 are KGHDR and SFDVKD. This CDR3 spans 13 amino acids. Trimming removed 10 bases from V and 5 bases from J; junction bases left unmatched: 6.